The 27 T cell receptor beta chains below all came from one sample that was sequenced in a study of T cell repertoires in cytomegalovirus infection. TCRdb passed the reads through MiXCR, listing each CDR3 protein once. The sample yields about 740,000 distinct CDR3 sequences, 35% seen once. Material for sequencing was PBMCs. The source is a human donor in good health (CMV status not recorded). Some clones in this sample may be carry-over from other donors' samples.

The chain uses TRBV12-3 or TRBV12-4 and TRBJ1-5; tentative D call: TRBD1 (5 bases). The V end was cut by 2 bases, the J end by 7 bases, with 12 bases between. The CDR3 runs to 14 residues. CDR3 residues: CASSLWGERQPQHF. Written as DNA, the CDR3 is TGTGCCAGCAGTTTATGGGGGGAGCGACAGCCCCAGCATTTT.

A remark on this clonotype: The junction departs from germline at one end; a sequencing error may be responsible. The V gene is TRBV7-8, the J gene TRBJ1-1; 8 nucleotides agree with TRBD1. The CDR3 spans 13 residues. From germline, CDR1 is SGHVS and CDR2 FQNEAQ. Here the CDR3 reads CAISLDRGTEAVF. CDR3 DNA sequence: TGTGCCATCAGCTTAGACAGGGGCACGGAAGCTGTATTT.

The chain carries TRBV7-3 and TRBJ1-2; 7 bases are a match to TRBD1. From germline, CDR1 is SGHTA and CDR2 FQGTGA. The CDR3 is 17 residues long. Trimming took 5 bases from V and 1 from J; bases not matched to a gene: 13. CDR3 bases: TGTGCCAGCAGCACCCACAGGGGTTGGGACCTTAACTATGGCTACACCTTC. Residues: CASSTHRGWDLNYGYTF.

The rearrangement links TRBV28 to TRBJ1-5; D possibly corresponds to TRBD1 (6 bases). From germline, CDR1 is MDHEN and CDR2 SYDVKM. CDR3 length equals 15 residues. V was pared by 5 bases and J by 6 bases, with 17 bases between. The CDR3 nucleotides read TGTGCCAGCAGTCCGACGACAAGGGGGATTCAGCCCCAGCATTTT. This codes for CASSPTTRGIQPQHF. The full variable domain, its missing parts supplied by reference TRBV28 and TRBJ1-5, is DVKVTQSSRYLVKRTGEKVFLECVQDMDHENMFWYRQDPGLGLRLIYFSYDVKMKEKGDIPEGYSVSREKKERFSLILESASTNQTSMYLCASSPTTRGIQPQHFGDGTRLSIL.

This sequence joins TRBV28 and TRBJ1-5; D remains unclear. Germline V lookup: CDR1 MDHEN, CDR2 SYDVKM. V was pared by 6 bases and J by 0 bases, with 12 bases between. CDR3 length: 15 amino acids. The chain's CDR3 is CASSSAVYSNQPQHF. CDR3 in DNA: TGTGCCAGCAGCTCGGCCGTATATAGCAATCAGCCCCAGCATTTT. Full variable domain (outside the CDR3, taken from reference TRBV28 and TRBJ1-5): DVKVTQSSRYLVKRTGEKVFLECVQDMDHENMFWYRQDPGLGLRLIYFSYDVKMKEKGDIPEGYSVSREKKERFSLILESASTNQTSMYLCASSSAVYSNQPQHFGDGTRLSIL.

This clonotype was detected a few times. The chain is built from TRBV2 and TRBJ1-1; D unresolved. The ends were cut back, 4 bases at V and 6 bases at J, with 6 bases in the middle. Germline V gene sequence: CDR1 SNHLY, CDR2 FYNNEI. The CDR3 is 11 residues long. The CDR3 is CASSATAEAFF. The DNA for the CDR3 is TGTGCCAGCAGTGCAACGGCTGAAGCTTTCTTT.

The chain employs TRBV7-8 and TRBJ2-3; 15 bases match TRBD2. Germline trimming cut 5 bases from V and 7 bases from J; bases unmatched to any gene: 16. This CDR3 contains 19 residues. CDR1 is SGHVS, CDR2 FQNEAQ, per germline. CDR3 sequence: CASSPGLAGGPEWGNTQYF. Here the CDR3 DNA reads TGTGCCAGCAGCCCCGGACTAGCGGGGGGGCCTGAGTGGGGGAATACGCAGTATTTT.

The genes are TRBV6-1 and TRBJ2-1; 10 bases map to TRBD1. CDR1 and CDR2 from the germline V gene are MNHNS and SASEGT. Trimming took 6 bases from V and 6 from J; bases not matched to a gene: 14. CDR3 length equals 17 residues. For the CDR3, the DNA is TGTGCCAGCAGGGCTCGGAAGGGACAGGGGAAATTCAATGAGCAGTTCTTC. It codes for CASRARKGQGKFNEQFF.

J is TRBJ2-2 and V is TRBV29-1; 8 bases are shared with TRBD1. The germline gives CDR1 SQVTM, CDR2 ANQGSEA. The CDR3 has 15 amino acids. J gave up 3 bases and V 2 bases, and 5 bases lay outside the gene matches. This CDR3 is CSVETWTGYTGELFF. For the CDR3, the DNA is TGCAGCGTTGAAACCTGGACAGGGTACACCGGGGAGCTGTTTTTT.

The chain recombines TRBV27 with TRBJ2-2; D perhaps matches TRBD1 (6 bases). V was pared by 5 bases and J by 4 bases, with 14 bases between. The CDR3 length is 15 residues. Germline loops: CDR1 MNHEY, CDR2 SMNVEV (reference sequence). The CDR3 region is CASSPVGGLTGELFF. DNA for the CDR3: TGTGCCAGCAGTCCCGTTGGGGGCCTCACCGGGGAGCTGTTTTTT.

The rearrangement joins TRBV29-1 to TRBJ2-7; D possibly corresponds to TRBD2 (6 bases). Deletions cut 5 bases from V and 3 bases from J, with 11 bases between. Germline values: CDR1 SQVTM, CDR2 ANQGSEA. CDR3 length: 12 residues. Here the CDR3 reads CSVITGVYEQYF. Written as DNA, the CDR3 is TGCAGCGTTATCACGGGAGTCTACGAGCAGTACTTC.

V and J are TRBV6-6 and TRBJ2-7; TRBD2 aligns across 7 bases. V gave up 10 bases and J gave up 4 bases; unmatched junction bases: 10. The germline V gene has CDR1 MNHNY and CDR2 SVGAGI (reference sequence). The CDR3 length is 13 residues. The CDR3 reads CATGGSGWYEQYF. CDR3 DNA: TGTGCCACCGGGGGTAGCGGGTGGTACGAGCAGTACTTC.

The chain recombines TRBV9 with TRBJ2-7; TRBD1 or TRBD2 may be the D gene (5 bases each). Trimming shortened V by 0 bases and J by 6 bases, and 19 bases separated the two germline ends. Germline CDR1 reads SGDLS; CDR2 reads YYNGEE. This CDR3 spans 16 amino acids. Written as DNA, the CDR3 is TGTGCCAGCAGCGTAGGCGATGGCAGGGCGGGCTCCGAGCAGTACTTC. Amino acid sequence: CASSVGDGRAGSEQYF.

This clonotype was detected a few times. The CDR3 protein is CASKRDRENTEAFF. Here the CDR3 DNA reads TGTGCCAGCAAGCGGGACAGGGAGAACACTGAAGCTTTCTTT. The genes are TRBV28 and TRBJ1-1, with TRBD1 matching over 9 bases. This CDR3 region has 14 residues. Germline CDR1 reads MDHEN; CDR2 reads SYDVKM. V shed 7 bases and J 1 base; nucleotides not matched to a gene: 4. The full variable domain, in which reference TRBV28 and TRBJ1-1 provide the parts outside the CDR3, is DVKVTQSSRYLVKRTGEKVFLECVQDMDHENMFWYRQDPGLGLRLIYFSYDVKMKEKGDIPEGYSVSREKKERFSLILESASTNQTSMYLCASKRDRENTEAFFGQGTRLTVV.

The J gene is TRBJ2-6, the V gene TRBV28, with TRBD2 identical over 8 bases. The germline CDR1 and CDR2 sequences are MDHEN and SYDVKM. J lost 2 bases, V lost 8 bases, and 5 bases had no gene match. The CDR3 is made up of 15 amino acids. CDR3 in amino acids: CASENSGAGANVLTF. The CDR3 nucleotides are TGTGCCAGCGAGAATAGCGGGGCTGGGGCCAACGTCCTGACTTTC.

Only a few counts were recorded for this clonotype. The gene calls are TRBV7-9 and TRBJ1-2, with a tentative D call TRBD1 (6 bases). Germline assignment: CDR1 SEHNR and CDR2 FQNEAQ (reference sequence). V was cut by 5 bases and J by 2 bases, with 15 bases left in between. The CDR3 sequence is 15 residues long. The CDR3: CASSQSQGPNYGYTF. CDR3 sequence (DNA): TGTGCCAGCAGCCAATCGCAGGGGCCCAACTATGGCTACACCTTC. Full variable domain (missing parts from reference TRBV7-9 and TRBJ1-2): DTGVSQNPRHKITKRGQNVTFRCDPISEHNRLYWYRQTLGQGPEFLTYFQNEAQLEKSRLLSDRFSAERPKGSFSTLEIQRTEQGDSAMYLCASSQSQGPNYGYTFGSGTRLTVV.

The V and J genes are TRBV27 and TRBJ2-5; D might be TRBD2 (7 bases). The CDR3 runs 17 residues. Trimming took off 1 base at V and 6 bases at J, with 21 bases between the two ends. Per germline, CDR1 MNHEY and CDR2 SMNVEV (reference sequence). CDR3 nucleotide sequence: TGTGCCAGCAGTTTATACCCCCCGGGGAGGGGGATTAAGACCCAGTACTTC. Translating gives CASSLYPPGRGIKTQYF.

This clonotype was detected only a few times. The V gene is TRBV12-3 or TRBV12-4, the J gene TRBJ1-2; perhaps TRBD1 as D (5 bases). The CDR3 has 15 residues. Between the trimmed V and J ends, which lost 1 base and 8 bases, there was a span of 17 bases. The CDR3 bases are TGTGCCAGCAGTTTAGAAGTGGGGACCTCTCAAGGCTACACCTTC. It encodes CASSLEVGTSQGYTF.

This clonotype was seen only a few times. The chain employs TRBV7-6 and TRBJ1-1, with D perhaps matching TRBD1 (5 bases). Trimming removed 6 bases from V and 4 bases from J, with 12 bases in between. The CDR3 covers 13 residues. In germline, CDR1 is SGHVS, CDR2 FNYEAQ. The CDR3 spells CASRVGTSTEAFF. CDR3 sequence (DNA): TGTGCCAGCAGGGTCGGGACCTCCACTGAAGCTTTCTTT.

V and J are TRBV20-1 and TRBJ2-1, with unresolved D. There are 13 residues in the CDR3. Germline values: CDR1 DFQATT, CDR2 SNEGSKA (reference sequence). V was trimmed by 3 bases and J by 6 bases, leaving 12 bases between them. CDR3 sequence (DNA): TGCAGTGCTAGGGGTCGCGGATTCAATGAGCAGTTCTTC. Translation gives CSARGRGFNEQFF.

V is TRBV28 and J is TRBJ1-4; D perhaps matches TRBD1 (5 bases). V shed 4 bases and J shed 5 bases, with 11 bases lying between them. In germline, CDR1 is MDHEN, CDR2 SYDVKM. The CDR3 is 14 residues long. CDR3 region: CASSSQVGNEKLFF. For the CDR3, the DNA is TGTGCCAGCAGTTCACAGGTGGGGAATGAAAAACTGTTTTTT.

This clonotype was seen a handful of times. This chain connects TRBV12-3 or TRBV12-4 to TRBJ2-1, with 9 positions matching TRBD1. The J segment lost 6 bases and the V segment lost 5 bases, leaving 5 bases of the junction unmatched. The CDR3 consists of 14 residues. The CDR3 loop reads CASSRGQGANEQFF. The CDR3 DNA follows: TGTGCCAGCAGTCGGGGACAGGGTGCCAATGAGCAGTTCTTC.

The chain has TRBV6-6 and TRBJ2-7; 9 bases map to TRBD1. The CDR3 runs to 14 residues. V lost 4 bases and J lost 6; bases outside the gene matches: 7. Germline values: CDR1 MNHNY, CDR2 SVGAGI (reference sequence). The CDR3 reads CASSSPTGGREQYF. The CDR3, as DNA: TGTGCCAGCAGTTCCCCGACAGGGGGGCGCGAGCAGTACTTC.

CDR3 sequence (DNA): TGTGCTAGTGGTTCCTGGAACGATGGCTACACCTTC. Encoded protein: CASGSWNDGYTF. V usage is TRBV12-5 and J usage is TRBJ1-2, with D hard to call. Germline V gene lookup returns CDR1 LGHNT and CDR2 FRNRAP. This CDR3 contains 12 residues. The V end lost 4 bases, the J end lost 6 bases, and 9 bases lay between the germline ends. Using reference TRBV12-5 and TRBJ1-2 for the parts outside the CDR3, the full variable domain is DARVTQTPRHKVTEMGQEVTMRCQPILGHNTVFWYRQTMMQGLELLAYFRNRAPLDDSGMPKDRFSAEMPDATLATLKIQPSEPRDSAVYFCASGSWNDGYTFGSGTRLTVV.

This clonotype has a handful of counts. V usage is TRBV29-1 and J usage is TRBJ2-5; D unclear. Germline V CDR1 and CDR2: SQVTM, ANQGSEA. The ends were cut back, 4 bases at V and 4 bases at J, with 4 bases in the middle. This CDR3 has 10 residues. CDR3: CSVGRETQYF. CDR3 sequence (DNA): TGCAGCGTTGGGAGAGAGACCCAGTACTTC.

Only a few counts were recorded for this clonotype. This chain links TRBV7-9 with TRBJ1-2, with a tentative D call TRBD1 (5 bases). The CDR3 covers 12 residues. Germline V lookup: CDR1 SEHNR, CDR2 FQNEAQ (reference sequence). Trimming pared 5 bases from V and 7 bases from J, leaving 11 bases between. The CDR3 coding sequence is TGTGCCAGCAGCCCCGACGGGGGTGGCTACACCTTC. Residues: CASSPDGGGYTF. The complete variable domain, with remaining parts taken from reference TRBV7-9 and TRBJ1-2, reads DTGVSQNPRHKITKRGQNVTFRCDPISEHNRLYWYRQTLGQGPEFLTYFQNEAQLEKSRLLSDRFSAERPKGSFSTLEIQRTEQGDSAMYLCASSPDGGGYTFGSGTRLTVV.

The CDR3 reads CASSQPIVGGMNTEAFF. The CDR3 nucleotides read TGTGCCAGCAGCCAGCCCATCGTCGGGGGCATGAACACTGAAGCTTTCTTT. This chain uses TRBV7-6 with TRBJ1-1; weak D call: TRBD1 (6 bases). This CDR3 is 17 amino acids long. Germline CDR1 and CDR2: SGHVS and FNYEAQ. V was trimmed by 5 bases and J by 0 bases, leaving 19 bases between them.